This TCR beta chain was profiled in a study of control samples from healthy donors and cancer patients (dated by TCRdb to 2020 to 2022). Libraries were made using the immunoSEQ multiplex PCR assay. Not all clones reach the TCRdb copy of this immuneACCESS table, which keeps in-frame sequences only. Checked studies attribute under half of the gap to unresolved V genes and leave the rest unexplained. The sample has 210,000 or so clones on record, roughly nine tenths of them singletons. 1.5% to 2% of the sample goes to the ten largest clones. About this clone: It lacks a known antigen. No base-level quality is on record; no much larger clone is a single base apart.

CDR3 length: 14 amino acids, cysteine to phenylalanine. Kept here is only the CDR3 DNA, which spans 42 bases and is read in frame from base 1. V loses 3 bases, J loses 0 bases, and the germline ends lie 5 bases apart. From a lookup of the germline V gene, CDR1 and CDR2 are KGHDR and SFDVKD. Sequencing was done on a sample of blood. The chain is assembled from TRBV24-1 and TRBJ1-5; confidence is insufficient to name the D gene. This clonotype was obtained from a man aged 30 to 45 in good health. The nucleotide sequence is TGTGCCACCAGTGATCTCGATAGCAATCAGCCCCAGCATTTT. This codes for CATSDLDSNQPQHF.